This paragraph covers one TCR beta chain sequence. Its target is not known. The study drew the donors from its approximately 110-subject validation cohort, separate from the approximately 690-subject first cohort. Repertoires were generated with immunoSEQ multiplex PCR, while TCRdb's copy carries only in-frame clones and drops some. The data contain roughly 130,000 clones, about 90% of them singletons. CDR3 length equals 15 residues. Per germline, CDR1 SGHNT and CDR2 YYREEE (reference sequence). The V segment lost 5 bases and the J segment 3 bases; nucleotides outside the gene matches: 8. This sample was taken from a study of cytomegalovirus exposure and HLA in healthy donors. Study-wide points: According to a subsequent analysis, TCR clusters identified in the first cohort showed a tendency to co-occur across the 120 or so validation repertoires.

V usage is TRBV5-4 and J usage is TRBJ2-7, with 10 bases lining up with TRBD2. Sequenced material: PBMCs. The TCR sequence derives from a man aged 30-40 years in good health and CMV-seronegative. The CDR3 sequence is CASRLTSGEYYEQYF. In nucleotides, the CDR3 is TGTGCCAGCAGACTCACTAGCGGGGAATACTACGAGCAGTACTTC.